One and the same sample provided the 12 T cell receptor beta chains below, sequenced in a study of Ad26.COV2.S vaccination and SARS-CoV-2 variants. Produced via immunoSEQ multiplex PCR; TCRdb's table is partial and in-frame only. The profile shows under 400,000 clones, over 75% of them singletons. The treatment is: roughly 18 received Ad26.COV2.S at low or high dose, single or two shots; several received placebo; per-sample allocation not given. Day 63 after the first vaccine or placebo injection was the time point for sampling. This sample comprised peripheral blood, obtained in a trial of Ad26.COV2.S vaccine versus placebo. The receptors derive from a person aged 18 to 59 who received the Ad26.COV2.S COVID-19 vaccine or a placebo.

The chain recombines TRBV19 with TRBJ2-5; D not resolved. Germline V lookup: CDR1 LNHDA, CDR2 SQIVND (reference sequence). The CDR3 consists of 14 residues. With 7 bases removed from V and 2 bases from J, the gap between germline ends came to 14 bases. The CDR3 DNA reads as TGTGCCAGTACTAAGACTGCAACTCAAGAGACCCAGTACTTC. Encoded protein: CASTKTATQETQYF.

The rearrangement uses TRBV14 and TRBJ1-6; D is ambiguous. This CDR3 comprises 14 residues. Germline lookup yields CDR1 SGHDN and CDR2 FVKESK. V lost 1 base, J lost 7 bases, and 8 bases lay in between. CDR3 in amino acids: CASSQGRTNSPLHF. Here the CDR3 DNA reads TGTGCCAGCAGCCAAGGAAGGACGAATTCACCCCTCCACTTT.

The CDR3 DNA reads TGTGCCAGTAGCTGGGACTCCAGCTACGAGCAGTACTTC. Translating gives CASSWDSSYEQYF. This rearrangement joins TRBV19 to TRBJ2-7; D perhaps matches TRBD2 (6 bases). This CDR3 region has 13 residues. CDR1 LNHDA and CDR2 SQIVND come from the germline V gene (reference sequence). Trimming cost V 6 bases and J 3 bases, with 12 bases left between them.

V and J are TRBV6-4 and TRBJ1-1; D is perhaps TRBD1 (5 bases). There are 16 residues in the CDR3. The V and J ends lost 0 bases and 3 bases respectively, with 14 bases between them. Germline V gene sequence: CDR1 MRHNA, CDR2 SNTAGT. The CDR3 bases are TGTGCCAGCAGTGACTCCAGGGCCAGGCTGCACACTGAAGCTTTCTTT. This sequence encodes CASSDSRARLHTEAFF.

The chain recombines TRBV6-5 with TRBJ2-1; D perhaps matches TRBD2 (5 bases). This CDR3 comprises 15 residues. CDR1 and CDR2 from the germline V gene are MNHEY and SVGAGI. V dropped 5 bases and J dropped 3 bases, with 14 bases sitting between them. CDR3 in DNA: TGTGCCAGCAGTCCCCTACCCCGGGACTACAATGAGCAGTTCTTC. Protein: CASSPLPRDYNEQFF.

J is TRBJ2-3 and V is TRBV7-3; D tentatively fits TRBD1 or TRBD2 (5 bases each). This CDR3 is built from 11 residues. Trimming pared 3 bases from V and 8 bases from J, leaving 6 bases between. Germline V gene data show CDR1 as SGHTA and CDR2 as FQGTGA. CDR3 region: CASSFGGTQYF. DNA for the CDR3: TGTGCCAGCAGCTTTGGGGGTACGCAGTATTTT.

The genes are TRBV6-6 and TRBJ1-1; D not certain. The V gene lost 5 bases and the J gene lost 2 bases, with 18 bases spanning the gap. Germline V CDR1 and CDR2: MNHNY, SVGAGI (reference sequence). The CDR3 spans 16 residues. This CDR3 reads CASSNPAGESNTEAFF. The CDR3 DNA follows: TGTGCCAGCAGTAACCCCGCTGGGGAGAGTAACACTGAAGCTTTCTTT.

The gene calls are TRBV14 and TRBJ2-7, with D tentatively TRBD1 (5 bases). There are 12 residues in the CDR3. Germline loops: CDR1 SGHDN, CDR2 FVKESK. The V gene lost 3 bases and the J gene lost 4 bases, with 7 bases spanning the gap. CDR3 sequence reads: CASSHGQYEQYF. CDR3 sequence (DNA): TGTGCCAGCAGCCACGGACAATACGAGCAGTACTTC.

The J gene is TRBJ2-3, the V gene TRBV6-5; D is perhaps TRBD1 or TRBD2 (5 bases each). The V gene lost 6 bases and the J gene lost 6 bases, with 16 bases spanning the gap. The CDR3 length is 14 residues. In germline, CDR1 is MNHEY, CDR2 SVGAGI. The CDR3 DNA reads as TGTGCCAGCAGCCGGGACCCAACGTCGGATACGCAGTATTTT. Its protein product is CASSRDPTSDTQYF.

This chain links TRBV3-1 (or the pseudogene TRBV3-2) with TRBJ2-5; D gene unclear. Germline V gives CDR1 LGHDT, CDR2 YNNKEL (reference sequence). The CDR3 loop spans 16 amino acids. The V end was cut by 0 bases, the J end by 1 base, with 12 bases between. Written as DNA, the CDR3 is TGTGCCAGCAGCCAAGATGACCTCCTGGCCCAAGAGACCCAGTACTTC. This encodes CASSQDDLLAQETQYF.

The genes are TRBV5-1 and TRBJ2-7; TRBD2 agrees at 8 bases. CDR1 and CDR2 (germline): SGHRS, YFSETQ. CDR3 length: 15 residues. The CDR3 nucleotides read TGCGCACCGACGGGATGGCGGGGGGACTCCTACGAGCAGTACTTC. It translates to CAPTGWRGDSYEQYF.

The chain couples TRBV5-1 to TRBJ1-3, with TRBD1 matching over 8 bases. This CDR3 contains 18 residues. V gave up 3 bases and J gave up 0 bases; unmatched junction bases: 11. Germline CDR1 SGHRS, CDR2 YFSETQ. The CDR3 sequence: CASSSNRLTGGSGNTIYF. CDR3 nucleotides: TGCGCCAGCAGCTCGAATAGATTAACAGGGGGCTCTGGAAACACCATATATTTT.